The 26 T cell receptor beta chains given below trace back to one sample, sequenced in a study of T cells in Graves' hyperthyroidism and ophthalmopathy. Authors of the study amplified TCR beta CDR3 regions from RNA transcripts. In the first-round RT-PCR of the TCR CDR3, the HTBI primer set was used. TCRdb ran MiXCR on the multiplex PCR reads and lists one entry per CDR3 protein. This table has around 360,000 distinct CDR3 sequences, approximately 14% appearing once. The sequenced sample was blood. The receptors originated from a woman aged 55-69 years with Graves' ophthalmopathy.

This clonotype was seen ten or more times. The V gene is TRBV28, the J gene TRBJ2-5; 12 bases map to TRBD1. Looked up from germline, CDR1 is MDHEN and CDR2 is SYDVKM. Unmatched junction bases numbered 11, after V lost 5 bases and J lost 1 base. The CDR3 loop spans 18 amino acids. In nucleotides, the CDR3 is TGTGCCAGCAGTCCCGGGACAGGGGGCGGCCCTGGCCAAGAGACCCAGTACTTC. Translation: CASSPGTGGGPGQETQYF.

This clonotype has a count of ten or more. The rearrangement uses TRBV6-1 and TRBJ2-1; 12 positions match TRBD2. The CDR3 extends over 15 amino acids. The V segment lost 7 bases and the J segment 7 bases; nucleotides outside the gene matches: 8. Per germline, CDR1 MNHNS and CDR2 SASEGT. CDR3 nucleotides: TGTGCCAGCAAAACAGGGCTAGCGGGAGGGAATGAGCAGTTCTTC. Translating gives CASKTGLAGGNEQFF.

The sample holds a few counts of this clonotype. The chain employs TRBV20-1 and TRBJ2-7; the D is unclear. Germline CDR1 DFQATT, CDR2 SNEGSKA (reference sequence). The CDR3 runs 13 residues. Trimming took 3 bases from V and 9 from J, leaving 18 bases between them. This chain's CDR3 is CSARVRNRVGQYF. The CDR3 DNA reads TGCAGTGCTAGGGTGAGGAACCGAGTGGGGCAGTACTTC.

The chain uses TRBV20-1 and TRBJ2-5; possibly TRBD1 for D (6 bases). Germline CDR1 reads DFQATT; CDR2 reads SNEGSKA (reference sequence). V dropped 3 bases and J dropped 4 bases, with 36 bases sitting between them. The CDR3 has 21 residues. CDR3 sequence: CSARLQMDSEKIQGIRETQYF. As DNA, the CDR3 is TGCAGTGCTAGGCTTCAAATGGATTCGGAAAAAATACAGGGAATTCGAGAGACCCAGTACTTC.

This clonotype has just a few counts. In nucleotides, the CDR3 is TGTGCCAGCAGCGCCCCGGGACAGGGGGGCGAGCAGTACTTC. Its protein is CASSAPGQGGEQYF. V gene TRBV7-9 combines with J gene TRBJ2-7; 11 bases agree with TRBD1. The V segment lost 5 bases and the J segment 6 bases; nucleotides outside the gene matches: 6. The CDR3 spans 14 residues. Germline V gene lookup returns CDR1 SEHNR and CDR2 FQNEAQ (reference sequence).

The chain links TRBV7-9 to TRBJ2-1, with D perhaps TRBD1 or TRBD2 (5 bases each). V shed 4 bases and J shed 6 bases, with 16 bases lying between them. The germline V gene has CDR1 SEHNR and CDR2 FQNEAQ (reference sequence). This CDR3 has 15 amino acids. In DNA, the CDR3 is TGTGCCAGCAGCTCGCAATCCGGGACCATCAATGAGCAGTTCTTC. This translates into CASSSQSGTINEQFF.

The genes are TRBV11-2 and TRBJ2-1; TRBD2 matches at 14 bases. The length of the CDR3 is 16 residues. The germline V gene encodes CDR1 SGHAT and CDR2 FQNNGV. Trimming cost V 5 bases and J 9 bases; bases outside gene matches: 9. As DNA, the CDR3 is TGTGCCAGCAGCCCCTGGACTAGCGGGAGGTCTAGTGAGCAGTTCTTC. This codes for CASSPWTSGRSSEQFF.

Ten or more counts support this clonotype. This sequence joins TRBV7-3 and TRBJ2-1; 10 bases match TRBD2. The CDR3 is 18 amino acids. V was clipped by 2 bases and J by 2 bases; unmatched bases: 9. Germline lookup yields CDR1 SGHTA and CDR2 FQGTGA. The CDR3 DNA sequence: TGTGCCAGCAGCTTAGTGTCGGGAGGACTAGCGGCCTACAATGAGCAGTTCTTC. Translated, it gives CASSLVSGGLAAYNEQFF.

This clonotype was observed many times. The genes are TRBV2 and TRBJ1-2; 11 bases line up with TRBD1. The CDR3 length is 15 residues. In germline, CDR1 is SNHLY, CDR2 FYNNEI. V lost 3 bases to trimming and J lost 5 bases; unmatched junction nucleotides: 5. In nucleotides, the CDR3 is TGTGCCAGCAGTGAGAGGACAGGGGGCGCTTATGGCTACACCTTC. It translates to CASSERTGGAYGYTF.

The chain couples TRBV12-3 or TRBV12-4 to TRBJ1-4; 7 nucleotides agree with TRBD1. This CDR3 is built from 14 residues. V shed 5 bases and J 9 bases; nucleotides not matched to a gene: 9. CDR3 sequence (DNA): TGTGCCAGCAGTCCAGCAGGGACAGACCAAAAACTGTTTTTT. It codes for CASSPAGTDQKLFF.

This clonotype was observed many times. J is TRBJ2-7 and V is TRBV28; D not certain. V lost 8 bases and J lost 0, with 11 bases in between. The CDR3 sequence is 13 residues long. From germline, CDR1 is MDHEN and CDR2 SYDVKM. CDR3 region: CASSPTPSYEQYF. As DNA, the CDR3 is TGTGCCAGCTCCCCGACCCCCTCCTACGAGCAGTACTTC.

This clonotype has ten or more counts. The chain links TRBV2 to TRBJ1-1, with TRBD1 matching 7 bases. The germline CDR1 and CDR2 sequences are SNHLY and FYNNEI. CDR3 length: 13 residues. Losses at the gene ends were 4 bases for V and 1 base for J; bases not matched to a gene: 0. The CDR3: CASSGDRNTEAFF. The CDR3 DNA reads TGTGCCAGCAGTGGGGACAGGAACACTGAAGCTTTCTTT.

As for this clonotype: A much larger clone sits a single nucleotide away, making a read error possible. J is TRBJ1-1 and V is TRBV3-1; TRBD1 matches 7 bases. Losses at the gene ends were 5 bases for V and 0 bases for J; bases not matched to a gene: 3. CDR1 LGHDT and CDR2 YNNKEL come from the germline V gene (reference sequence). The CDR3 is 14 residues long. The CDR3 is CASSWGQLNTEAFF. The CDR3 DNA is TGTGCCAGCAGCTGGGGACAGCTGAACACTGAAGCTTTCTTT.

This clonotype showed up many times. The rearrangement uses TRBV20-1 and TRBJ2-3; 11 bases are shared with TRBD2. CDR3 size: 16 residues. Germline trimming cut 5 bases from V and 2 bases from J; bases unmatched to any gene: 9. Germline CDR1 is DFQATT and CDR2 is SNEGSKA (reference sequence). CDR3 DNA: TGCAGTGCTGCCGGGACTAGCGGATTCCACACAGATACGCAGTATTTT. Translated, it gives CSAAGTSGFHTDTQYF.

This clonotype came up many times. CDR3 coding DNA: TGTGCCAGCAGCCAAGTTCAGCGGGAGGGTAACACCGGGGAGCTGTTTTTT. Translating it yields CASSQVQREGNTGELFF. The chain recombines TRBV3-1 with TRBJ2-2; 10 nucleotides match TRBD2. Germline CDR1 is LGHDT and CDR2 is YNNKEL (reference sequence). The CDR3 spans 17 residues. V lost 1 base and J lost 2; bases outside the gene matches: 4.

This clonotype was detected ten times or more. The V call is TRBV27, the J call TRBJ2-2, with D unclear. Germline-derived CDR1 and CDR2 are MNHEY and SMNVEV (reference sequence). There are 17 residues in the CDR3. V gave up 4 bases and J gave up 2 bases, with 17 bases separating them. CDR3 amino acids: CASSSTVRSLNTGELFF. The CDR3 nucleotides are TGTGCCAGCAGTTCCACGGTCCGCAGTCTCAACACCGGGGAGCTGTTTTTT.

The chain joins TRBV6-2 or TRBV6-3 to TRBJ2-7; 8 positions agree with TRBD2. This CDR3 spans 15 amino acids. Germline CDR1 and CDR2: MNHEY and SVGEGT. The V gene end was trimmed by 2 bases and the J gene end by 2 bases; junction bases not matched to a gene: 5. The CDR3 is CASSYGGGGTYEQYF. The DNA for the CDR3 is TGTGCCAGCAGTTACGGCGGCGGGGGGACCTACGAGCAGTACTTC.

This clonotype was counted at least ten times. V and J are TRBV5-1 and TRBJ2-5; D gene ambiguous. The germline gives CDR1 SGHRS, CDR2 YFSETQ. V lost 3 bases and J lost 3, with 12 bases in between. The CDR3 extends over 14 amino acids. The CDR3 loop is CASSYERPEETQYF. CDR3 nucleotides: TGCGCCAGCAGCTATGAAAGGCCAGAAGAGACCCAGTACTTC. The full variable domain, completed using reference TRBV5-1 and TRBJ2-5, is KAGVTQTPRYLIKTRGQQVTLSCSPISGHRSVSWYQQTPGQGLQFLFEYFSETQRNKGNFPGRFSGRQFSNSRSEMNVSTLELGDSALYLCASSYERPEETQYFGPGTRLLVL.

This clonotype was seen many times. The gene calls are TRBV28 and TRBJ2-3; 10 bases match TRBD2. Looked up from germline, CDR1 is MDHEN and CDR2 is SYDVKM. Trimming at V came to 4 bases and at J to 2 bases, leaving 15 bases not matched to a gene. This CDR3 is 19 amino acids long. CDR3 protein: CASSSPSSRTSGYTDTQYF. Written as DNA, the CDR3 is TGTGCCAGCAGTTCCCCTTCGTCTCGGACTAGCGGTTACACAGATACGCAGTATTTT.

This clonotype was picked up a small number of times. The V call is TRBV28, the J call TRBJ1-2; a weak D match, TRBD1 (6 bases). The CDR3 has 13 residues. Trimming cost V 7 bases and J 7 bases, with 16 bases left between them. The germline CDR1 and CDR2 sequences are MDHEN and SYDVKM. The CDR3 protein is CASTTGSTGGYTF. CDR3 in DNA: TGTGCCAGCACTACAGGGTCTACGGGTGGCTACACCTTC.

This clonotype was counted only a few times. The chain couples TRBV24-1 to TRBJ2-1, with D perhaps matching TRBD2 (5 bases). The germline CDR1 and CDR2 sequences are KGHDR and SFDVKD. The CDR3 has 15 residues. V shed 4 bases and J shed 2 bases, with 11 bases lying between them. CDR3 nucleotides: TGTGCCACCAGTGAGCCTACTAGTACCTACAATGAGCAGTTCTTC. Its translation: CATSEPTSTYNEQFF.

This clonotype was seen a few times. The chain has TRBV18 and TRBJ2-2, with D unclear. V gave up 1 base and J gave up 0 bases, with 12 bases separating them. Looked up from germline, CDR1 is KGHSH and CDR2 is LQKENI. This CDR3 has 17 amino acids. This chain's CDR3 is CASSPQYRAPNTGELFF. CDR3 coding DNA: TGTGCCAGCTCACCACAGTATCGAGCGCCGAACACCGGGGAGCTGTTTTTT.

This clonotype was observed a handful of times. Being one base from a much bigger clone, this may be a read error. The V and J genes are TRBV20-1 and TRBJ2-1; D is possibly TRBD2 (6 bases). From germline, CDR1 is DFQATT and CDR2 SNEGSKA (reference sequence). This CDR3 is built from 14 residues. The chain's CDR3 is CSARGRETYNEQSF. For the CDR3, the DNA is TGCAGTGCTAGGGGCCGGGAGACCTACAATGAGCAGTCCTTC.

In this sample, this clonotype turned up many times. This rearrangement joins TRBV6-2 or TRBV6-3 to TRBJ1-3; D is ambiguous. The CDR3 contains 15 residues. The V gene's germline CDR1 is MNHEY and CDR2 SVGEGT. Trimming shortened V by 2 bases and J by 0 bases, and 8 bases separated the two germline ends. CDR3: CASSYGARSGNTIYF. CDR3 DNA sequence: TGTGCCAGCAGTTACGGCGCCCGCTCTGGAAACACCATATATTTT.

This clonotype was observed at least ten times. The chain has TRBV18 and TRBJ2-1, with a possible D match to TRBD2 (7 bases). Trimming pared 1 base from V and 8 bases from J, leaving 15 bases between. The CDR3 has 15 amino acids. The germline V gene encodes CDR1 KGHSH and CDR2 LQKENI. For the CDR3, the DNA is TGTGCCAGCTCACCACTGACTAGCAGGGGAGATGAGCAGTTCTTC. Protein: CASSPLTSRGDEQFF.

This chain connects TRBV4-2 to TRBJ1-3; D unresolved. CDR1 is LGHNA and CDR2 is YNFKEQ in the germline V gene. There are 16 residues in the CDR3. The V end was cut by 2 bases, the J end by 1 base, with 12 bases between. CDR3 sequence reads: CASSQQVGSSGNTIYF. CDR3 DNA sequence: TGTGCCAGCAGCCAACAAGTGGGGTCTTCTGGAAACACCATATATTTT.